Listed below are T cell receptor beta chains from one sample, sequenced in a study of post-analysis software for immune sequencing data. In TCRdb, the PCR reads were re-called with MiXCR into one record per CDR3 protein. The sample consists of approximately 690,000 distinct CDR3 sequences, approximately 59% of them appearing once. The sequencing sample was made of blood. The receptors here all came from a girl aged 2 to 10 with multiple sclerosis. Each CDR3 is given with its conserved first and last residue. The order of the fields is clone size, J gene, V gene, D gene, CDR3 protein, CDR3 DNA. The D gene is left open where the match is weak. Some rows have no size entry. The others give once, few or many, or a class for an expanded clone.

few	TRBJ2-2	TRBV29-1	-	CSVERTKPGELFF	TGCAGCGTTGAGCGGACTAAACCCGGGGAGCTGTTTTTT
few	TRBJ2-1	TRBV14	-	CASSLAVDEQFF	TGTGCCAGCAGCCTTGCGGTTGATGAGCAGTTCTTC
few	TRBJ2-3	TRBV9	-	CASSVARGPDTQYF	TGTGCCAGCAGCGTAGCGAGGGGTCCAGATACGCAGTATTTT
-	TRBJ2-1	TRBV7-9	-	CASSPDIAEIYNEQFF	TGTGCCAGCAGCCCGGACATAGCGGAGATATACAATGAGCAGTTCTTC
-	TRBJ2-6	TRBV7-3	-	CASSPEVTSGANVLTF	TGTGCCAGCAGCCCCGAGGTCACCTCTGGGGCCAACGTCCTGACTTTC
few	TRBJ2-7	TRBV15	-	CATKPDGPYEQYF	TGTGCCACCAAACCGGACGGACCCTACGAGCAGTACTTC
-	TRBJ1-2	TRBV7-2	TRBD1	CASSLAGQARVGYTF	TGTGCCAGCAGCCTGGCGGGACAGGCCCGTGTCGGCTACACCTTC
few	TRBJ2-4	TRBV20-1	-	CSAGGQSKNIQYF	TGCAGTGCGGGCGGACAGAGCAAAAACATTCAGTACTTC
-	TRBJ1-3	TRBV2	TRBD1	CASSGGTGNSGNTIYF	TGTGCCAGCAGTGGGGGGACAGGGAACTCTGGGAACACCATATATTTT
few	TRBJ2-3	TRBV4-3	TRBD2	CASSQAGGPTDTQYF	TGCGCCAGCAGCCAGGCGGGGGGGCCCACAGATACGCAGTATTTT
few	TRBJ2-5	TRBV6-2/TRBV6-3	-	CASSYGGGGGQETQYF	TGTGCCAGCAGTTACGGTGGAGGGGGGGGACAAGAGACCCAGTACTTC
-	TRBJ2-1	TRBV9	-	CASSVEGGQYNEQFF	TGTGCCAGCAGCGTAGAAGGGGGTCAGTACAATGAGCAGTTCTTC
-	TRBJ1-5	TRBV27	-	CASSLSKHQPQHF	TGTGCCAGCAGTTTATCTAAGCATCAGCCCCAGCATTTT
-	TRBJ2-5	TRBV6-4	-	CASSDSGGAPETQYF	TGTGCCAGCAGTGACTCGGGGGGGGCTCCAGAGACCCAGTACTTC
-	TRBJ2-5	TRBV20-1	TRBD1	CSARGTGTGETQYF	TGCAGTGCTAGAGGAACAGGGACAGGGGAGACCCAGTACTTC
-	TRBJ2-1	TRBV29-1	-	CSVERPLLGLIGAQFF	TGCAGCGTTGAAAGACCCCTATTGGGGCTAATTGGTGCGCAGTTCTTC
-	TRBJ2-1	TRBV7-2	TRBD2	CASSFWGTSGKNEQFF	TGTGCCAGCAGCTTCTGGGGGACTAGCGGGAAGAATGAGCAGTTCTTC
-	TRBJ2-5	TRBV5-1	-	CASSRGVTSETAETQYF	TGTGCCAGCAGCAGGGGGGTCACTAGTGAGACGGCGGAGACCCAGTACTTC
-	TRBJ2-1	TRBV29-1	-	CSVVRDITYNEQFF	TGCAGCGTTGTTCGGGACATAACCTACAATGAGCAGTTCTTC
-	TRBJ2-2	TRBV29-1	TRBD1	CSGNRGRTGELFF	TGCAGCGGAAACAGGGGGCGCACCGGGGAGCTGTTTTTT
-	TRBJ2-7	TRBV10-3	-	CAITGGQGYEQYF	TGTGCCATCACCGGCGGGCAGGGGTACGAGCAGTACTTC
-	TRBJ2-5	TRBV10-3	-	CTISEPRETQYF	TGTACCATCAGTGAACCCAGGGAGACCCAGTACTTC
-	TRBJ2-5	TRBV28	TRBD1	CASSDLPGQYQEAQYF	TGTGCCAGCAGCGATCTCCCGGGACAGTACCAAGAGGCCCAGTACTTC
-	TRBJ2-7	TRBV2	TRBD2	CASSRLAERDEQYF	TGTGCCAGCAGTCGACTAGCGGAGAGAGACGAGCAGTACTTC
-	TRBJ2-7	TRBV20-1	-	CSARTIRAGTNEQYF	TGCAGTGCTAGAACTATAAGGGCAGGGACGAACGAGCAGTACTTC
-	TRBJ2-5	TRBV7-9	TRBD1	CASSTNGQGQETQYF	TGTGCCAGCAGCACAAACGGACAGGGACAAGAGACCCAGTACTTC
-	TRBJ2-5	TRBV6-5	TRBD1	CASSYSRTGLYQETQYF	TGTGCCAGCAGTTACTCGAGGACAGGTTTATACCAAGAGACCCAGTACTTC
-	TRBJ2-3	TRBV5-1	-	CASSLDLAPDTQYF	TGCGCCAGCAGCTTGGACCTAGCACCGGATACGCAGTATTTT
-	TRBJ2-1	TRBV7-9	-	CASSLVWVGSSYNEQFF	TGTGCCAGCAGCTTAGTGTGGGTCGGTTCGTCCTACAATGAGCAGTTCTTC
-	TRBJ2-5	TRBV12-3/TRBV12-4	-	CASSPSGRRLQETQYF	TGTGCCAGCAGTCCGAGTGGACGGAGACTCCAAGAGACCCAGTACTTC
many	TRBJ1-5	TRBV29-1	TRBD1	CSAGQGSNQPQHF	TGCAGCGCGGGACAGGGAAGCAATCAGCCCCAGCATTTT
once	TRBJ2-1	TRBV29-1	TRBD2	CSVEGTSDLNEQFF	TGCAGCGTTGAGGGGACTAGCGACTTGAATGAGCAGTTCTTC
few	TRBJ2-6	TRBV7-6	-	CATRGDGANVLTF	TGTGCCACTCGGGGAGACGGGGCCAACGTCCTGACTTTC
few	TRBJ2-1	TRBV28	-	CASSLGGLDNEQFF	TGTGCCAGCAGTTTAGGCGGGCTCGACAATGAGCAGTTCTTC
-	TRBJ2-5	TRBV11-2	TRBD1	CASSSAPGQARETQYF	TGTGCCAGCAGCAGCGCGCCGGGACAGGCCAGAGAGACCCAGTACTTC
many	TRBJ2-7	TRBV7-3	TRBD1	CASSLTGASYEQYF	TGTGCCAGCAGCTTGACAGGGGCCTCCTACGAGCAGTACTTC
few	TRBJ1-5	TRBV6-1	TRBD1	CASSADRGYSNQPQHF	TGTGCCAGCAGTGCTGACAGGGGGTATAGCAATCAGCCCCAGCATTTT
few	TRBJ2-5	TRBV2	-	CASSYGTRPQETQYF	TGTGCCAGCAGCTATGGGACACGTCCCCAAGAGACCCAGTACTTC
-	TRBJ2-1	TRBV29-1	TRBD1	CSVRLPGTGGFGGQFF	TGCAGCGTTCGATTGCCCGGGACAGGGGGCTTTGGGGGGCAGTTCTTC
-	TRBJ2-7	TRBV29-1	-	CSAGTGYEQYF	TGCAGCGCAGGGACCGGTTACGAGCAGTACTTC
-	TRBJ2-1	TRBV11-2	-	CASTLDNEQFF	TGTGCCAGCACCCTAGACAATGAGCAGTTCTTC